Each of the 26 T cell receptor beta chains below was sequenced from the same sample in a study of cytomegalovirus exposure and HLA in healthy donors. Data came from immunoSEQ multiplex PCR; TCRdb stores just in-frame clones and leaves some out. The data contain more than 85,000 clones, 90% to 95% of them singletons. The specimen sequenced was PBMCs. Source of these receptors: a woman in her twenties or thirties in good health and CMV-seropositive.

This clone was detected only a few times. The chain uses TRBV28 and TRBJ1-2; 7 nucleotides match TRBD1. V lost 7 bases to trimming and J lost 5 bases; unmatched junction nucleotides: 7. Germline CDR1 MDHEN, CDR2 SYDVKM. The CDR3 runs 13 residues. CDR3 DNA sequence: TGTGCCAGCACCCAAAGGGGGCGGTATGGCTACACCTTC. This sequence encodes CASTQRGRYGYTF.

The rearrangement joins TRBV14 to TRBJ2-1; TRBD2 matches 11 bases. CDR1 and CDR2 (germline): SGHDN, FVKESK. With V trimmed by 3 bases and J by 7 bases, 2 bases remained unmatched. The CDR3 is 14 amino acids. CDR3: CASSQSSGRNEQFF. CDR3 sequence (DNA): TGTGCCAGCAGCCAGTCTAGCGGGAGGAATGAGCAGTTCTTC.

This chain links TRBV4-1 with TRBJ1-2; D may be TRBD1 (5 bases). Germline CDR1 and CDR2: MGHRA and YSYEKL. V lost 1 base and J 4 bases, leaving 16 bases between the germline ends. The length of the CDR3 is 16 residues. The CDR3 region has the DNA TGCGCCAGCAGCCAAGTAGGCAGGGCAGGTGGCTATGGCTACACCTTC. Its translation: CASSQVGRAGGYGYTF.

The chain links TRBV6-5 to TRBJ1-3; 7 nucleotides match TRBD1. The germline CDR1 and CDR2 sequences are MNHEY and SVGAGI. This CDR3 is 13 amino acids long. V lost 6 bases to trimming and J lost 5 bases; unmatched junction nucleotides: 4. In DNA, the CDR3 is TGTGCCAGCAGGTCACAGGGGAGAAACACCATATATTTT. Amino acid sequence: CASRSQGRNTIYF.

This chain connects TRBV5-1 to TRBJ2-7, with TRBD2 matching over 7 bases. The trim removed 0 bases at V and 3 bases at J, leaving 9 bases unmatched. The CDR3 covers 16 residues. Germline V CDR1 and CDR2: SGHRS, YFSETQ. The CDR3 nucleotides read TGCGCCAGCAGCTTGGTTCTCGGCGGGAGAAGCTACGAGCAGTACTTC. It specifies CASSLVLGGRSYEQYF.

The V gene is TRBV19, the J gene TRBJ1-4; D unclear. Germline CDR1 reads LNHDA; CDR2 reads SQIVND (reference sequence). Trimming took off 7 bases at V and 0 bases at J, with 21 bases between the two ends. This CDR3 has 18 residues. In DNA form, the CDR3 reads TGTGCCAGTACCCCCCGTGGGCCTCCATTTGCAACTAATGAAAAACTGTTTTTT. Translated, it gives CASTPRGPPFATNEKLFF.

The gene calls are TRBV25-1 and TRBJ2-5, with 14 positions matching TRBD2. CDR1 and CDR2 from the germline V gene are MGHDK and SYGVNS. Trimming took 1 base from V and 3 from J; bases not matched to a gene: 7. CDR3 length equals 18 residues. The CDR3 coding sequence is TGTGCCAGCAGTGAATTAAGGTCGGGACTAGCGGGAGAAGAGACCCAGTACTTC. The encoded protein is CASSELRSGLAGEETQYF.

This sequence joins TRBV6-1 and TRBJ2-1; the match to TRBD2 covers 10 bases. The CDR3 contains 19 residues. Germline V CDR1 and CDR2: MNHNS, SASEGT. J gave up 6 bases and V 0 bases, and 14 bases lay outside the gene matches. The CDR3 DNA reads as TGTGCCAGCAGTGAAGCTCCCCAATCCGGACTAGCGGTCTCCAATGAGCAGTTCTTC. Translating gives CASSEAPQSGLAVSNEQFF.

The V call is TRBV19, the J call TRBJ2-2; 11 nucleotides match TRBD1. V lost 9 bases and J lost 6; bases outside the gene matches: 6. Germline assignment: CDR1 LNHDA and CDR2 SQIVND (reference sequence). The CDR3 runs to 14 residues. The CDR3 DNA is TGTGCCAGCGGACAGGGGGCGCTAGCCGGGGAGCTGTTTTTT. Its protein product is CASGQGALAGELFF. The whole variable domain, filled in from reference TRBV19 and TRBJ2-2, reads DGGITQSPKYLFRKEGQNVTLSCEQNLNHDAMYWYRQDPGQGLRLIYYSQIVNDFQKGDIAEGYSVSREKKESFPLTVTSAQKNPTAFYLCASGQGALAGELFFGEGSRLTVL.

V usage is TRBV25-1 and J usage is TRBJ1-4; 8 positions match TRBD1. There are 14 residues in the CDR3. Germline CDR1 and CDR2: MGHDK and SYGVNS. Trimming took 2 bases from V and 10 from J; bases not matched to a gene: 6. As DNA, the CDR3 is TGTGCCAGCAGTGAACCCCATCAGGGGGCAAAACTGTTTTTT. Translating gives CASSEPHQGAKLFF.

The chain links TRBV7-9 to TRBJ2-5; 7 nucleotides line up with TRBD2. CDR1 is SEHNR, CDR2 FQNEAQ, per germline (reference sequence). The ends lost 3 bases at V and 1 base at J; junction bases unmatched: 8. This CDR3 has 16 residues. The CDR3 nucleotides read TGTGCCAGCAGCTTGGATAGCGGGTTCCCCCAAGAGACCCAGTACTTC. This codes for CASSLDSGFPQETQYF.

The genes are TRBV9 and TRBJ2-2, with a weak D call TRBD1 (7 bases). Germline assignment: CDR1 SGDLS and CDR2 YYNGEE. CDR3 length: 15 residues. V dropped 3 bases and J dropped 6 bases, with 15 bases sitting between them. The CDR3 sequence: CASSGGTAGAGELFF. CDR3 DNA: TGTGCCAGCAGCGGCGGGACAGCTGGCGCCGGGGAGCTGTTTTTT. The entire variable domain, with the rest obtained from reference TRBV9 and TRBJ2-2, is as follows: DSGVTQTPKHLITATGQRVTLRCSPRSGDLSVYWYQQSLDQGLQFLIQYYNGEERAKGNILERFSAQQFPDLHSELNLSSLELGDSALYFCASSGGTAGAGELFFGEGSRLTVL.

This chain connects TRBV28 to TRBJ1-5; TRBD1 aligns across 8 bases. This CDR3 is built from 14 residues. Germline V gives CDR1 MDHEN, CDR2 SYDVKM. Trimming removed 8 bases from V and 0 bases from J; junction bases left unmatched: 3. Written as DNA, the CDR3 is TGTGCCAGCCTGGACAGGGATAGCAATCAGCCCCAGCATTTT. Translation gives CASLDRDSNQPQHF.

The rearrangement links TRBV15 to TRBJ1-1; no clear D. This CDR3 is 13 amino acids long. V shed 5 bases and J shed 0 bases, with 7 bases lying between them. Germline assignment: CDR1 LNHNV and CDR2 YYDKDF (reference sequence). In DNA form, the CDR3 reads TGTGCCACCAGCCCGGTCATGAACACTGAAGCTTTCTTT. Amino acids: CATSPVMNTEAFF.

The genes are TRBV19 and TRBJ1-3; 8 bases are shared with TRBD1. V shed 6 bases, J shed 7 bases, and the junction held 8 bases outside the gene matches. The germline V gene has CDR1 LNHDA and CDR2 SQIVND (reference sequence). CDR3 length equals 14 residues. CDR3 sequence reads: CASRMDRAKNTIYF. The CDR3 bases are TGTGCCAGTAGGATGGACAGGGCCAAGAACACCATATATTTT.

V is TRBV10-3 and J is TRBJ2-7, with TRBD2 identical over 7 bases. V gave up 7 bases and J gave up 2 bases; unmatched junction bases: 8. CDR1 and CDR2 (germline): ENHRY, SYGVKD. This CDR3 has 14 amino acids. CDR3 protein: CAINPGLRTYEQYF. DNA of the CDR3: TGTGCCATCAACCCGGGACTAAGAACCTACGAGCAGTACTTC.

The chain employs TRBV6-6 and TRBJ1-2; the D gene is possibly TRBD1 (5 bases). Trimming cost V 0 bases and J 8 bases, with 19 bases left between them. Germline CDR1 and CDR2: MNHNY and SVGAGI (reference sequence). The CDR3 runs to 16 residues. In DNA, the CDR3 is TGTGCCAGCAGTTACTCGGGGATGGACGGGGGGGTAGGCTACACCTTC. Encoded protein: CASSYSGMDGGVGYTF.

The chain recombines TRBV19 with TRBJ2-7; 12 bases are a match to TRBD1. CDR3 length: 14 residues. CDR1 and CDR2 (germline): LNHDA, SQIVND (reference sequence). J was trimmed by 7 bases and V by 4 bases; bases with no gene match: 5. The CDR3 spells CASSTGQGATEQYF. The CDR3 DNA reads TGTGCCAGTAGTACGGGACAGGGGGCTACGGAGCAGTACTTC.

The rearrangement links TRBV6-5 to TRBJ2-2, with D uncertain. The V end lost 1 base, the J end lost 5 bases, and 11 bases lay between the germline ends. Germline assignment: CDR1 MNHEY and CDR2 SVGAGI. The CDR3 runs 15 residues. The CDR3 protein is CASSYFGSQTGELFF. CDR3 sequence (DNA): TGTGCCAGCAGTTACTTTGGCAGTCAGACCGGGGAGCTGTTTTTT.

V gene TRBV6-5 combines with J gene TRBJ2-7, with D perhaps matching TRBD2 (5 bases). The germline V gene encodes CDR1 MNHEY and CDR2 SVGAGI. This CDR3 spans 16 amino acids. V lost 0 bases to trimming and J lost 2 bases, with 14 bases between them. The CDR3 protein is CASSYSRFGSTYEQYF. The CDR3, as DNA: TGTGCCAGCAGTTACTCGCGTTTTGGGAGCACCTACGAGCAGTACTTC.

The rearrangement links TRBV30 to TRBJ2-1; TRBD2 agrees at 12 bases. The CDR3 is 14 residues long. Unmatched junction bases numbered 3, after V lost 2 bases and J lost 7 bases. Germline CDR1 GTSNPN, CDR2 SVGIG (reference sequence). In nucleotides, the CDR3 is TGTGCCTGGAGTCGGCTAGCGGGAGGGAATGAGCAGTTCTTC. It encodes CAWSRLAGGNEQFF.

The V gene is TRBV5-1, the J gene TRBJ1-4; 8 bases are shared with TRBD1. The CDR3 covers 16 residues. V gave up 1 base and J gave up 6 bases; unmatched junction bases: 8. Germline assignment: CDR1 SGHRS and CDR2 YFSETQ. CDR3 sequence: CASSLRSQGAYEKLFF. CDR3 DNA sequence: TGCGCCAGCAGCTTGAGGTCCCAGGGGGCATATGAAAAACTGTTTTTT. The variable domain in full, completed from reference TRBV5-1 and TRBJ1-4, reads KAGVTQTPRYLIKTRGQQVTLSCSPISGHRSVSWYQQTPGQGLQFLFEYFSETQRNKGNFPGRFSGRQFSNSRSEMNVSTLELGDSALYLCASSLRSQGAYEKLFFGSGTQLSVL.

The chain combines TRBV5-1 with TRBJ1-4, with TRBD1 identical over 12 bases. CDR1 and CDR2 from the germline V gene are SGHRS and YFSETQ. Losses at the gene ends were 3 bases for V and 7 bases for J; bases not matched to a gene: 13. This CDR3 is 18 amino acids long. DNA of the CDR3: TGCGCCAGCAGCTGGGGGACAGGGGGCGTTGGTTTTTTTGAAAAACTGTTTTTT. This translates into CASSWGTGGVGFFEKLFF.

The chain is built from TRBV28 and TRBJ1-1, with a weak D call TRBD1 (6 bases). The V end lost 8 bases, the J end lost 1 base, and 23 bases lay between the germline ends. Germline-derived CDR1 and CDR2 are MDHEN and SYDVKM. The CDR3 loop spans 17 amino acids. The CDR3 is CASPPLGGHNPNTEAFF. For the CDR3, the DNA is TGTGCCAGCCCTCCTCTCGGGGGGCACAACCCGAACACTGAAGCTTTCTTT.

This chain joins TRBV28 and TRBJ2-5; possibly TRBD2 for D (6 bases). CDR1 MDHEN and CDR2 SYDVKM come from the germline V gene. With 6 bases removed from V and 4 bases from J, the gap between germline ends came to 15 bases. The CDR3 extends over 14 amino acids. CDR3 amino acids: CASSQYTSRETQYF. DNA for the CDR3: TGTGCCAGCAGCCAGTATACTAGCCGAGAGACCCAGTACTTC. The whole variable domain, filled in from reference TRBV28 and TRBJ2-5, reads DVKVTQSSRYLVKRTGEKVFLECVQDMDHENMFWYRQDPGLGLRLIYFSYDVKMKEKGDIPEGYSVSREKKERFSLILESASTNQTSMYLCASSQYTSRETQYFGPGTRLLVL.

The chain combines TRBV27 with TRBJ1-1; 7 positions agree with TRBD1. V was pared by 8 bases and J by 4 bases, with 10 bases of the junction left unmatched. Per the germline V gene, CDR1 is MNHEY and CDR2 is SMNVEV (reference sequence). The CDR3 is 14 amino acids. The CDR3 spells CASLSAGGITEAFF. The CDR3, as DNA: TGTGCCAGCCTGTCCGCAGGGGGGATCACTGAAGCTTTCTTT.